One sample yielded the 22 T cell receptor beta chains listed below, sequenced in a study of OX40 agonist ivuxolimab in advanced cancers. This table comes from immunoSEQ multiplex PCR, and its TCRdb copy is limited to in-frame clones, with some not included. The sample includes approximately 48,000 clones, approximately 87% of them seen just once. The sample consisted of CD4+ or CD8+ T cells sorted from blood, taken in a trial of the OX40 agonist ivuxolimab. These receptors all stem from an adult with an advanced solid tumor such as melanoma, head and neck, liver or kidney cancer.

This clone was counted once. The junction differs from germline at one of its ends, possibly a read error. The J gene is TRBJ1-1, the V gene TRBV4-1; perhaps TRBD1 as D (5 bases). Germline assignment: CDR1 MGHRA and CDR2 YSYEKL. The CDR3 sequence is 11 residues long. CDR3 sequence reads: CASSQGTDQPF. CDR3 nucleotide sequence: TGCGCCAGCAGCCAGGGGACGGATCAGCCTTTT.

The rearrangement joins TRBV13 to TRBJ2-3; 12 bases match TRBD2. CDR1 is PRHDT, CDR2 FYEKMQ, per germline (reference sequence). This CDR3 region has 16 residues. The J segment lost 0 bases and the V segment lost 5 bases, leaving 3 bases of the junction unmatched. DNA for the CDR3: TGTGCCAGCAGCATACTAGCGGGAGGAAGCACAGATACGCAGTATTTT. This gives the protein CASSILAGGSTDTQYF. Looking up the rest from reference TRBV13 and TRBJ2-3 gives the full variable domain: AAGVIQSPRHLIKEKRETATLKCYPIPRHDTVYWYQQGPGQDPQFLISFYEKMQSDKGSIPDRFSAQQFSDYHSELNMSSLELGDSALYFCASSILAGGSTDTQYFGPGTRLTVL.

The chain recombines TRBV2 with TRBJ2-1; TRBD2 matches at 9 bases. Germline-derived CDR1 and CDR2 are SNHLY and FYNNEI. The CDR3 runs 18 residues. Trimming at V came to 3 bases and at J to 0 bases, leaving 9 bases not matched to a gene. CDR3 DNA: TGTGCCAGCAGTGATGGGTGGAGTAGCGGGGGCTCCTACAATGAGCAGTTCTTC. Translating it yields CASSDGWSSGGSYNEQFF. The full variable domain, with the rest looked up from reference TRBV2 and TRBJ2-1, is EPEVTQTPSHQVTQMGQEVILRCVPISNHLYFYWYRQILGQKVEFLVSFYNNEISEKSEIFDDQFSVERPDGSNFTLKIRSTKLEDSAMYFCASSDGWSSGGSYNEQFFGPGTRLTVL.

The chain has TRBV7-2 and TRBJ1-2; D not certain. V lost 8 bases and J lost 4, with 14 bases in between. The CDR3 is 13 residues long. The V gene's germline CDR1 is SGHTA and CDR2 FQGNSA. CDR3 loop: CASDPGALYGYTF. CDR3 sequence (DNA): TGTGCCAGCGACCCAGGCGCTCTCTATGGCTACACCTTC.

The gene calls are TRBV5-1 and TRBJ2-1, with 10 nucleotides matching TRBD2. Trimming took 1 base from V and 2 from J; bases not matched to a gene: 18. The CDR3 has 21 residues. Per germline, CDR1 SGHRS and CDR2 YFSETQ. In DNA, the CDR3 is TGCGCCAGCAGCTTGTACATTCTAGCGGGGGAAGCCAAACAAACCTACAATGAGCAGTTCTTC. It specifies CASSLYILAGEAKQTYNEQFF.

J is TRBJ2-2 and V is TRBV9; D tentatively fits TRBD1 or TRBD2 (6 bases each). Germline V gene data show CDR1 as SGDLS and CDR2 as YYNGEE. The ends were cut back, 0 bases at V and 0 bases at J, with 12 bases in the middle. The CDR3 is 17 residues long. CDR3 bases: TGTGCCAGCAGCGTAGTGGGGGGCCCAACGAACACCGGGGAGCTGTTTTTT. Residues: CASSVVGGPTNTGELFF.

This chain joins TRBV11-3 and TRBJ2-5, with D possibly TRBD2 on 5 matching bases. The germline gives CDR1 SGHNT, CDR2 YENEEA. This CDR3 has 15 amino acids. The V and J ends lost 4 bases and 5 bases respectively, with 17 bases between them. CDR3 loop: CASSSGSYLMETQYF. The CDR3 DNA reads as TGTGCCAGCAGCTCTGGGAGCTATCTGATGGAGACCCAGTACTTC.

The chain combines TRBV10-3 with TRBJ2-7; TRBD2 matches 8 bases. The CDR3 covers 16 residues. Germline lookup yields CDR1 ENHRY and CDR2 SYGVKD. J gave up 0 bases and V 0 bases, and 4 bases lay outside the gene matches. As DNA, the CDR3 is TGTGCCATCAGTGAGTCAAGCGGGAGTCACTCCTACGAGCAGTACTTC. It specifies CAISESSGSHSYEQYF.

The genes are TRBV13 and TRBJ2-1; no reliable D call. The CDR3 length is 13 residues. CDR1 and CDR2 (germline): PRHDT, FYEKMQ (reference sequence). The V gene lost 0 bases and the J gene lost 8 bases, with 8 bases spanning the gap. The CDR3 sequence is CASSLGGDYEQFF. The DNA for the CDR3 is TGTGCCAGCAGCTTAGGCGGCGATTATGAGCAGTTCTTC.

The gene calls are TRBV19 and TRBJ1-5; D unresolved. CDR1 LNHDA and CDR2 SQIVND come from the germline V gene (reference sequence). The V end was cut by 3 bases, the J end by 4 bases, with 4 bases between. CDR3 length: 12 residues. The CDR3 loop is CASSMTNQPQHF. The CDR3 DNA sequence: TGTGCCAGTAGTATGACAAATCAGCCCCAGCATTTT.

This chain uses TRBV27 with TRBJ2-7; D remains ambiguous. The CDR3 sequence is 16 residues long. V was shortened by 4 bases and J by 2 bases, with 18 bases between the two germline ends. The germline CDR1 and CDR2 sequences are MNHEY and SMNVEV (reference sequence). CDR3 loop: CASSSTGSASTYEQYF. The CDR3 DNA reads as TGTGCCAGCAGTTCAACCGGCAGTGCTTCAACCTACGAGCAGTACTTC.

This chain uses TRBV5-6 with TRBJ1-5; TRBD1 matches at 8 bases. V was clipped by 4 bases and J by 6 bases; unmatched bases: 9. This CDR3 spans 15 amino acids. From germline, CDR1 is SGHDT and CDR2 YYEEEE. CDR3 loop: CASSPGGVVSQPQHF. The CDR3 DNA follows: TGTGCCAGCAGCCCAGGGGGCGTAGTCAGTCAGCCCCAGCATTTT.

The V call is TRBV27, the J call TRBJ2-1; a possible D gene is TRBD1 (6 bases). CDR1 is MNHEY, CDR2 SMNVEV, per germline (reference sequence). V lost 2 bases and J 8 bases, leaving 13 bases between the germline ends. The CDR3 has 14 residues. The CDR3 DNA sequence: TGTGCCAGCAGTTTAAAGGCTGGGGGCCATGAGCAGTTCTTC. As protein: CASSLKAGGHEQFF.

The V call is TRBV7-8, the J call TRBJ1-3; D is possibly TRBD1 (6 bases). Germline CDR1 reads SGHVS; CDR2 reads FQNEAQ. The CDR3 has 16 amino acids. Trimming left V 5 bases short and J 0 bases short, with 14 bases between. In nucleotides, the CDR3 is TGTGCCAGCAGCCCATTACAGGGCCCCTCTGGAAACACCATATATTTT. Its translation: CASSPLQGPSGNTIYF.

This clone showed up just once. The chain joins TRBV5-4 to TRBJ1-2, with 10 bases that match TRBD1. The CDR3 has 17 residues. The germline V gene encodes CDR1 SGHNT and CDR2 YYREEE (reference sequence). J was trimmed by 4 bases and V by 7 bases; bases with no gene match: 16. This CDR3 is CASRKTPGQGWGYGYTF. CDR3 in DNA: TGTGCCAGCCGAAAAACACCGGGACAGGGGTGGGGCTATGGCTACACCTTC.

This clone was seen a single time. The chain is built from TRBV9 and TRBJ1-2; 9 bases line up with TRBD1. Germline values: CDR1 SGDLS, CDR2 YYNGEE. Unmatched junction bases numbered 6, after V lost 4 bases and J lost 2 bases. The CDR3 has 15 amino acids. The CDR3 DNA is TGTGCCAGCAGCCCAAGGACAGGGGAGAACTATGGCTACACCTTC. Translating it yields CASSPRTGENYGYTF. The whole variable domain, remainder taken from reference TRBV9 and TRBJ1-2, is DSGVTQTPKHLITATGQRVTLRCSPRSGDLSVYWYQQSLDQGLQFLIQYYNGEERAKGNILERFSAQQFPDLHSELNLSSLELGDSALYFCASSPRTGENYGYTFGSGTRLTVV.

The chain has TRBV6-5 and TRBJ1-2, with no clear D. Germline V gene data show CDR1 as MNHEY and CDR2 as SVGAGI. The germline V and J ends were trimmed by 5 bases and 5 bases, with 18 bases remaining between them. The CDR3 sequence is 15 residues long. The CDR3 sequence: CASSTGIESVYGYTF. Here the CDR3 DNA reads TGTGCCAGCAGTACCGGGATCGAGTCCGTTTATGGCTACACCTTC.

The chain carries TRBV19 and TRBJ1-1; D call uncertain. The V end lost 6 bases, the J end lost 11 bases, and 16 bases lay between the germline ends. The CDR3 runs to 12 residues. Germline lookup yields CDR1 LNHDA and CDR2 SQIVND (reference sequence). CDR3 amino acids: CASRLSAGTAFF. The CDR3 DNA follows: TGTGCCAGTAGGTTGTCCGCGGGAACGGCTTTCTTT.

The chain recombines TRBV9 with TRBJ2-7; D gene unclear. The V gene lost 0 bases and the J gene lost 4 bases, with 8 bases spanning the gap. This CDR3 comprises 13 residues. Germline V CDR1 and CDR2: SGDLS, YYNGEE. CDR3 sequence (DNA): TGTGCCAGCAGCGTAGCGTCCGCTTACGAGCAGTACTTC. It yields the protein CASSVASAYEQYF.

This clone was detected once. The gene calls are TRBV4-3 and TRBJ1-1; D may be TRBD1 (6 bases). Germline V CDR1 and CDR2: LGHNA, YSLEER. V gave up 5 bases and J gave up 2 bases, with 9 bases separating them. The CDR3 length is 13 residues. CDR3 loop: CASSEGGNTEAFF. The CDR3 DNA reads as TGCGCCAGCAGCGAGGGGGGCAACACTGAAGCTTTCTTT.

This clone was recorded once. Here the CDR3 DNA reads TGTGCCAGCAGAACGAACACTGAAGCTTTCTTT. Its translation: CASRTNTEAFF. The genes are TRBV27 and TRBJ1-1; D call uncertain. Germline V gene sequence: CDR1 MNHEY, CDR2 SMNVEV (reference sequence). The CDR3 totals 11 residues. Trimming stripped 6 bases from V and 1 base from J, with 3 bases between.

The chain employs TRBV19 and TRBJ2-2; 8 bases agree with TRBD1. This CDR3 is 15 amino acids long. The V gene end was trimmed by 6 bases and the J gene end by 4 bases; junction bases not matched to a gene: 7. Germline V gene lookup returns CDR1 LNHDA and CDR2 SQIVND (reference sequence). The CDR3 loop is CASSIPGGSTGELFF. The DNA for the CDR3 is TGTGCCAGTAGCATTCCAGGGGGCTCCACCGGGGAGCTGTTTTTT.